The rows below give T cell receptor beta chains drawn from one sample of a study of T cell responses to AZD1222 COVID-19 vaccine. Data came from immunoSEQ multiplex PCR; TCRdb stores just in-frame clones and leaves some out. The sample holds 65,000 to 85,000 clones, approximately 91% seen once. Sequencing was performed on peripheral blood, taken on day 0 of AZD1222 vaccination. The receptors here all came from an adult in good health. Both conserved end residues are part of each CDR3. A D gene is named only where the DNA matches it firmly. Clone size, where shown, is once, few, many, or a class for clones that have expanded.

j_call d_call v_call clone_size cdr3_nt cdr3_aa
TRBJ1-1 TRBD1 TRBV7-9 . TGTGCCAGCACCTTGACAGGGGCCACTGAAGCTTTCTTT CASTLTGATEAFF
TRBJ1-2 TRBD1 TRBV28 . TGTGCCAGCAGTCCCGGACAGGGGGTCGGTAATGGCTACACCTTC CASSPGQGVGNGYTF
TRBJ1-2 . TRBV28 . TGTGCCAGCAGTTCCTATCCGGGGGCCACTAACTATGGCTACACCTTC CASSSYPGATNYGYTF
TRBJ2-5 TRBD2 TRBV9 . TGTGCCAGCAGCTACACCGGGACTAGCGAGGTAGAGACCCAGTACTTC CASSYTGTSEVETQYF
TRBJ1-5 TRBD1 TRBV11-1 . TGTGCCAGCAGCTTAACTGGACAGGGGCAGCCCCAGCATTTT CASSLTGQGQPQHF
TRBJ1-1 . TRBV4-1 . TGCGCCAGCAGCCAAGAGAGGTACACTGAAGCTTTCTTT CASSQERYTEAFF
TRBJ2-7 . TRBV28 . TGTGCCGCCGTCCCAGGGGGGGCTTACGAGCAGTACTTC CAAVPGGAYEQYF
TRBJ2-2 TRBD2 TRBV19 . TGTGCCAGTATTCGCCGGGGGGAAAAGAACACCGGGGAGCTGTTTTTT CASIRRGEKNTGELFF
TRBJ1-2 . TRBV29-1 . TGCAGCGTTGAAGGCCAAGCGGGGGCGAGTGGCTACACCTTC CSVEGQAGASGYTF
TRBJ1-6 TRBD1 TRBV11-2 . TGTGCCAGCAGCTTCGGACAGGTACCTTCACCCCTCCACTTT CASSFGQVPSPLHF
TRBJ1-6 TRBD1 TRBV5-4 . TGTGCCAGCAGCCGCGGGACAGGCTATAATTCACCCCTCCACTTT CASSRGTGYNSPLHF
TRBJ1-3 . TRBV2 . TGTGCCAGCAGGGGCAGCCCCATAAGCTCTGGAAACACCATATATTTT CASRGSPISSGNTIYF
TRBJ1-5 . TRBV5-8 . TGTGCCAGCAGGGGCGGGGCCAGCACCAATCAGCCCCAGCATTTT CASRGGASTNQPQHF
TRBJ2-1 . TRBV10-3 . TGTGCCATCAGCCTACCTTCGGTCAATGAGCAGTTCTTC CAISLPSVNEQFF
TRBJ2-7 . TRBV5-1 . TGCGCCAGCAGCTGGGGCCAGGGCTCTGCCTACGAGCAGTACTTC CASSWGQGSAYEQYF
TRBJ2-2 . TRBV28 . TGTGCCAGCAGTTGGGGAAGGGTAGGGTACACCGGGGAGCTGTTTTTT CASSWGRVGYTGELFF
TRBJ1-2 . TRBV28 . TGTGCCAGCAGTCCCAACCATGGCTACACCTTC CASSPNHGYTF
TRBJ2-3 TRBD2 TRBV19 . TGTGCCAGTCACCGGACTAGCGGGAGTTTTGATACGCAGTATTTT CASHRTSGSFDTQYF
TRBJ1-1 . TRBV11-2 . TGTGCCAGCAGCCAGACAGAGAACACTGAAGCTTTCTTT CASSQTENTEAFF
TRBJ2-1 . TRBV5-1 once TGCGCCAGCAGCTTGGCGGGAGCAAGCTCCTACAATGAGCAGTTCTTC CASSLAGASSYNEQFF
TRBJ1-2 . TRBV5-4 once TGTGCCAGCAGCTTGGCGGGAGACAACTATGGCTACACCTTC CASSLAGDNYGYTF
TRBJ1-2 . TRBV12-3/TRBV12-4 . TGTGCCAGCAGTTTACACCGGGGCTATGGCTACACCTTC CASSLHRGYGYTF
TRBJ2-3 . TRBV4-1 . TGCGCCAGCAGCCAAGGGAGGCCCACCCCTCCAGATACGCAGTATTTT CASSQGRPTPPDTQYF
TRBJ1-6 TRBD1 TRBV18 once TGTGCCAGCTCACCGACAGGGGTTGATTCACCCCTCCACTTT CASSPTGVDSPLHF
TRBJ2-5 . TRBV7-8 . TGTGCCAGCAGCTTAGCGGGGGCCGGGGGGGAGACCCAGTACTTC CASSLAGAGGETQYF
TRBJ1-3 . TRBV19 . TGTGCCAGCGAACAGGGAGGAAACACCATATATTTT CASEQGGNTIYF
TRBJ1-2 TRBD1 TRBV6-5 . TGTGCCAGCAGAGACAGGGGAGATAACTATGGCTACACCTTC CASRDRGDNYGYTF
TRBJ1-1 . TRBV12-3/TRBV12-4 . TGTGCCAGCAGTTTTTGGAACACTGAAGCTTTCTTT CASSFWNTEAFF
TRBJ1-4 . TRBV27 . TGTGCCAGCAGTTACTCAGGTGGCTATGAAAAACTGTTTTTT CASSYSGGYEKLFF
TRBJ1-5 . TRBV18 . TGTGCCAGCTCACCAGATCAGACTAATCAGCCCCAGCATTTT CASSPDQTNQPQHF
TRBJ2-7 . TRBV27 . TGTGCCAGCAGTTTAAAAGGCCCCTACCAGCAGTACTTC CASSLKGPYQQYF
TRBJ2-1 . TRBV15 . TGTGCCACCAGCAGAGATAGTGTTCGGAACAATGAGCAGTTCTTC CATSRDSVRNNEQFF
TRBJ2-2 . TRBV2 . TGTGCCAGCAGTGAGGTCCTCCGGGCTACGAACACCGGGGAGCTGTTTTTT CASSEVLRATNTGELFF
TRBJ1-2 TRBD1 TRBV5-5 . TGTGCCAGCAGCTTTCTAGGACAGGGGAACTATGGCTACACCTTC CASSFLGQGNYGYTF
TRBJ2-5 . TRBV12-3/TRBV12-4 . TGTGCCAGCAGCTTCCAAGAGACCCAGTACTTC CASSFQETQYF
TRBJ2-4 . TRBV7-2 . TGTGCCAGCAGCTTAGACGCCTCCCAAAACATTCAGTACTTC CASSLDASQNIQYF
TRBJ2-1 . TRBV3-1/TRBV3-2 . TGTGCCAGCAGCCAAGATTTGGGTGAAAGGTCCTACAATGAGCAGTTCTTC CASSQDLGERSYNEQFF
TRBJ1-1 TRBD1 TRBV11-2 . TGTGCCAGCAGCTTATTAGGTCAGGGGGCGGAAGCTTTCTTT CASSLLGQGAEAFF
TRBJ2-2 . TRBV27 . TGTGCCAGCAGTTCCTCCCAGAACACCGGGGAGCTGTTTTTT CASSSSQNTGELFF
TRBJ2-1 TRBD2 TRBV10-3 once TGTGCCATAACTAGCGGGAGTACGAATGAGCAGTTCTTC CAITSGSTNEQFF
TRBJ2-1 . TRBV27 . TGTGCCAGCAGAGGACTCGATGAGCAGTTCTTC CASRGLDEQFF
TRBJ1-5 . TRBV2 once TGTGCCAGCCAGGAGTATAGCAATCAGCCCCAGCATTTT CASQEYSNQPQHF
TRBJ2-7 TRBD2 TRBV24-1 . TGTGCCACCAGTGATACCGCCGGGACTAGAAGCGAGCAGTACTTC CATSDTAGTRSEQYF
TRBJ2-5 . TRBV5-1 . TGCGCCAGCAGCGGCAAGACAGGCCTGCAAGAGACCCAGTACTTC CASSGKTGLQETQYF
TRBJ1-2 . TRBV28 few TGTGCCAGCAGGTCGCCGGGGATGGGCTACACCTTC CASRSPGMGYTF
TRBJ1-2 . TRBV19 . TGTGCCTCCCAGGGGAGGGGGGGCGCGAGTGTCTATGGCTACACCTTC CASQGRGGASVYGYTF
TRBJ2-7 TRBD2 TRBV19 . TGTGCCAGTAGTACACGGACTAGCGGGAGTCGCGAGCAGTACTTC CASSTRTSGSREQYF
TRBJ1-1 . TRBV27 . TGTGCCAGCAGTTTATCGGGGGACACGTCGTCCGGGGGAGCTTTCTTT CASSLSGDTSSGGAFF